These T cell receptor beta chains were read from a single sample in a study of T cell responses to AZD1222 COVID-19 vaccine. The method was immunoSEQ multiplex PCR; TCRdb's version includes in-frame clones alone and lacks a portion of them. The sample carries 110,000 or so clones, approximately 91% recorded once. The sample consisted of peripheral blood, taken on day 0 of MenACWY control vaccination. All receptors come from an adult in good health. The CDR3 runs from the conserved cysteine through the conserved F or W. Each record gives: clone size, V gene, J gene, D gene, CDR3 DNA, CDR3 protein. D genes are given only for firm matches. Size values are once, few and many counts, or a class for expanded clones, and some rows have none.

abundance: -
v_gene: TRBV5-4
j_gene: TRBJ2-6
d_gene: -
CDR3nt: TGTGCCAGCAGCCCCGGGCCCTTTGGGGCCAACGTCCTGACTTTC
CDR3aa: CASSPGPFGANVLTF

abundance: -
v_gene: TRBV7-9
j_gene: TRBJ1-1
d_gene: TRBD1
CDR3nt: TGTGCCAGCAGCCTGTCCGGGACAGGGGGAGTAGAGGCGAACACTGAAGCTTTCTTT
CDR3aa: CASSLSGTGGVEANTEAFF

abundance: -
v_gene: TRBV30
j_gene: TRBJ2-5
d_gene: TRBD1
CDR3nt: TGTGCCTGGAACTCCGGACAGGGACAAGAGACCCAGTACTTC
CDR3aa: CAWNSGQGQETQYF

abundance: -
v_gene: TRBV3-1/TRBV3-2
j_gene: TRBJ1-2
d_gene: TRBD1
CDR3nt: TGTGCCAGCAGCCCTGGACAGGGGACGAACTATGGCTACACCTTC
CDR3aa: CASSPGQGTNYGYTF

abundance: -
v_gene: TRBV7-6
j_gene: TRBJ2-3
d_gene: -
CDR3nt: TGTGCCAGCAGCACGGGCGTAGATACGCAGTATTTT
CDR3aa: CASSTGVDTQYF

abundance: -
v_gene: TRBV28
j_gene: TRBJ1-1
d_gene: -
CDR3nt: TGTGCCAGCAGTTTTCGGGGGGCAGGGAACACTGAAGCTTTCTTT
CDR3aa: CASSFRGAGNTEAFF

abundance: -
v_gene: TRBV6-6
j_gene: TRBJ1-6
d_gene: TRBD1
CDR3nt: TGTGCCAGCAGCGCGGGACAGAATAATTCACCCCTCCACTTT
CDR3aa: CASSAGQNNSPLHF

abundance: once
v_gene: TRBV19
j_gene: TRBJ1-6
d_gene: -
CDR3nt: TGTGCCAGTAGTATAGGGACTAATTCACCCCTCCACTTT
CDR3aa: CASSIGTNSPLHF

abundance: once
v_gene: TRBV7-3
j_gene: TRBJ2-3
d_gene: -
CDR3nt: TGTGCCAGCAGCAGGAGGGGGAGAAGCACAGATACGCAGTATTTT
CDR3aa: CASSRRGRSTDTQYF

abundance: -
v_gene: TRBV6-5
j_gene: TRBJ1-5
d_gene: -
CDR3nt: TGTGCCAGCAGTTACCAATTGGAGAATCAGCCCCAGCATTTT
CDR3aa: CASSYQLENQPQHF

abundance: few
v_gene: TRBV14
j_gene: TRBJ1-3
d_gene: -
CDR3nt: TGTGCCAGCAGCCAAGTATTCCCAGGGTATGGAAACACCATATATTTT
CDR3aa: CASSQVFPGYGNTIYF

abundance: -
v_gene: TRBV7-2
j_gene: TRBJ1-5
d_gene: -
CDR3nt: TGTGCCAGCAGCTTCTATAGCGGGCAGCCCCAGCATTTT
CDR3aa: CASSFYSGQPQHF